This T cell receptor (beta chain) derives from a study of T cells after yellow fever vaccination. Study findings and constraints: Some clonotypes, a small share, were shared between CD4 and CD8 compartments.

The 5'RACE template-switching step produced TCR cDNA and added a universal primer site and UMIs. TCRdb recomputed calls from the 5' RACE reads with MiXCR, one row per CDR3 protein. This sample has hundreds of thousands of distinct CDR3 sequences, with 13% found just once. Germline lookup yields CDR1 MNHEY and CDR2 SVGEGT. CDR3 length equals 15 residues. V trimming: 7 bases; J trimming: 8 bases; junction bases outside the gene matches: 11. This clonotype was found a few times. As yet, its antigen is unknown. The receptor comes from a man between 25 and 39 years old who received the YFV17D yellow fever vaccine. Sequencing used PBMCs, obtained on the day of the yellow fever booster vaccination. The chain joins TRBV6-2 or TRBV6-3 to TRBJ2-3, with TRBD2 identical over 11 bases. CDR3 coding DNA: TGTGCCAGCATAAACGTACTAGCGGGAGAAGCTACGCAGTATTTT. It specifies CASINVLAGEATQYF.